A selection of T cell receptor beta chains follows, all from one sample in a study of cytomegalovirus exposure and HLA in healthy donors. Assay: immunoSEQ multiplex PCR; the TCRdb copy retains only in-frame clones and omits some. Here the sample table reports some 120,000 clones. Specimen: PBMCs. The receptors derive from a young man in good health and CMV-seronegative. The CDR3 runs from the conserved cysteine through the conserved F or W. The D gene is left open where the match is weak.

cdr3_nt cdr3_aa j_call v_call d_call
TGCAGCGTTGAAGGGTACAGGGATGAGCAGTACTTC CSVEGYRDEQYF TRBJ2-7 TRBV29-1 NA
TGTGCCAGCAGCTTGGACAGGAGTCAGCCCCAGCATTTT CASSLDRSQPQHF TRBJ1-5 TRBV5-6 NA
TGCGCCAGCAGCCTAACGACAGGGGTTGGAACTCACACTGAAGCTTTCTTT CASSLTTGVGTHTEAFF TRBJ1-1 TRBV4-1 TRBD1
TGTGCCAGCATCCCGACAGGTGAGAACACTGAAGCTTTCTTT CASIPTGENTEAFF TRBJ1-1 TRBV28 NA
TGTGCCAGTAGTATACTACAGGGGGCGGCTTTCTTT CASSILQGAAFF TRBJ1-1 TRBV19 TRBD1
TGTGCCAGCAGCGTAGCGACAGCGAACACTGAAGCTTTCTTT CASSVATANTEAFF TRBJ1-1 TRBV9 NA
TGTGCCAGCAGTTTGACGGCAAGAGGCGGCAATCAGCCCCAGCATTTT CASSLTARGGNQPQHF TRBJ1-5 TRBV28 NA
TGTGCCAGCAGTTTGGGGCGGCTCTATGGCTACACCTTC CASSLGRLYGYTF TRBJ1-2 TRBV14 NA
TGTGCCAGCAGGTTCGGGACAGGGTTCGAAAAACTGTTTTTT CASRFGTGFEKLFF TRBJ1-4 TRBV7-2 TRBD1
TGTGCCAGCAGCCCCGACAGGTTTCAGCCCCAGCATTTT CASSPDRFQPQHF TRBJ1-5 TRBV7-2 NA
TGTGCCTGGAGTCATCGGGCTAACTATGGCTACACCTTC CAWSHRANYGYTF TRBJ1-2 TRBV30 NA
TGTGCCAGCAGCTTGGGAGCACGATACTACGAGCAGTACTTC CASSLGARYYEQYF TRBJ2-7 TRBV5-6 NA
TGTGCCAGCAGCGTAGGGACAGGGGTGGCCAAGACCCAGTACTTC CASSVGTGVAKTQYF TRBJ2-5 TRBV9 TRBD1
TGTGCCAGCAGCTTAGGACAGGGGGGGAATGAGCAGTTCTTC CASSLGQGGNEQFF TRBJ2-1 TRBV11-3 TRBD1
TGTGCCAGCAGCGTGGGAGGAAATAACTATGGCTACACCTTC CASSVGGNNYGYTF TRBJ1-2 TRBV9 NA
TGCGCCAGCAGCCCAACTAGCGGTCGCACAGATACGCAGTATTTT CASSPTSGRTDTQYF TRBJ2-3 TRBV4-1 TRBD2
TGTGCCAGCAGCCCCAATTCCTACGAGCAGTACTTC CASSPNSYEQYF TRBJ2-7 TRBV11-3 NA
TGTGCCAGCAGAACAGGGGACAACACTGAAGCTTTCTTT CASRTGDNTEAFF TRBJ1-1 TRBV28 TRBD1
TGTGCCAGCTCACCCTCAGGGGACGGGGAGCTGTTTTTT CASSPSGDGELFF TRBJ2-2 TRBV18 NA
TGTGCCAGTAGTAGGGGGCCTTTATATGGCTACACCTTC CASSRGPLYGYTF TRBJ1-2 TRBV19 NA
TGCGCCAGCAGCCCCCTCCGGGACAGGCCCTACGAGCAGTACTTC CASSPLRDRPYEQYF TRBJ2-7 TRBV5-1 TRBD1
TGCGCCAGCAGCTCTCGGGACAGCTCCTGGAAGCCCCAAGCTTTCTTT CASSSRDSSWKPQAFF TRBJ1-1 TRBV5-1 TRBD1
TGTGCCAGTAGTTCCCCGGGACAGGGGTACGAGCAGTACTTC CASSSPGQGYEQYF TRBJ2-7 TRBV19 TRBD1
TGCAGCGTTGACCCAGCAAACCGGGACAGGGACACTGAAGCTTTCTTT CSVDPANRDRDTEAFF TRBJ1-1 TRBV29-1 TRBD1
TGTGCCAGCAGCTTGCATCATAGGGGCTCTGGGGCCAACGTCCTGACTTTC CASSLHHRGSGANVLTF TRBJ2-6 TRBV5-8 NA
TGCGCCAGCAGCCAAGAGGGGTACGGGGGGGCATTCACAGATACGCAGTATTTT CASSQEGYGGAFTDTQYF TRBJ2-3 TRBV4-1 TRBD2
TGTGCCAGCAGTTTATCGCGGGGGCGCGAGCAGTACTTC CASSLSRGREQYF TRBJ2-7 TRBV27 NA
TGTGCCAGCAGTGACTTAGGAGGGAGCTCCTACAATGAGCAGTTCTTC CASSDLGGSSYNEQFF TRBJ2-1 TRBV6-4 NA
TGCGCCAGCAGCACCGTAGCACGGGGGAGAAATAGAGACACTGAAGCTTTCTTT CASSTVARGRNRDTEAFF TRBJ1-1 TRBV5-1 NA
TGTGCCAGCTCAGTATTACTTGGGACAGGGCTATTGAACACTGAAGCTTTCTTT CASSVLLGTGLLNTEAFF TRBJ1-1 TRBV18 TRBD1
TGTGCCAGCAGTGAGAGGCAGTATAGCAATCAGCCCCAGCATTTT CASSERQYSNQPQHF TRBJ1-5 TRBV6-1 NA
TGCGCCAGCAGCGCGAAACCGGGACAGGGGCTGGAGACCCAGTACTTC CASSAKPGQGLETQYF TRBJ2-5 TRBV5-1 TRBD1
TGTGCCTGGAGTCCAACAGGAAGGAATGAGCAGTTCTTC CAWSPTGRNEQFF TRBJ2-1 TRBV30 NA
TGCGCCAGCAGCCAAGGACTAATCGGGAGGGAACACAATGAGCAGTTCTTC CASSQGLIGREHNEQFF TRBJ2-1 TRBV4-1 TRBD2
TGTGCCAGCAGTTCGTGGACAGGGATCATGAACACTGAAGCTTTCTTT CASSSWTGIMNTEAFF TRBJ1-1 TRBV27 TRBD1
TGCGCCAGCAGCCAAGGGGGACTATACGAGCAGTACTTC CASSQGGLYEQYF TRBJ2-7 TRBV4-1 TRBD2
TGTGCCAGCAGCTTAACCCGAGAATATTCACCCCTCCACTTT CASSLTREYSPLHF TRBJ1-6 TRBV7-9 NA
TGTGCCAGCAGCTTAGCGTCTAGCGGGGGGGATTTCCAAGAGACCCAGTACTTC CASSLASSGGDFQETQYF TRBJ2-5 TRBV7-9 TRBD2
TGTGCCAGCAGTCGGGGGGGATTCACTGAAGCTTTCTTT CASSRGGFTEAFF TRBJ1-1 TRBV25-1 NA
TGTGCCCACGGGGATGAGAGCTCCTACGAGCAGTACTTC CAHGDESSYEQYF TRBJ2-7 TRBV7-9 NA
TGTGCCAGCAGCCCCTTCACGGCGAGGGGAAACACCATATATTTT CASSPFTARGNTIYF TRBJ1-3 TRBV7-2 NA
TGTGCCAGCAGTTTGAGACAGGGAGGAGGCTACACCTTC CASSLRQGGGYTF TRBJ1-2 TRBV28 TRBD1
TGTGCCAGCAGCAGACAGGGGGTGAATACTGAAGCTTTCTTT CASSRQGVNTEAFF TRBJ1-1 TRBV7-2 TRBD1
TGTGCCAGCAGTTACTTCGCTGGAAACACCATATATTTT CASSYFAGNTIYF TRBJ1-3 TRBV6-6 NA
TGTGCCAGCAGTGAAGATGTCAGGCTCTATGGCTACACCTTC CASSEDVRLYGYTF TRBJ1-2 TRBV6-1 NA